Below are 11 T cell receptor beta chains sequenced from a single sample in a study of shared clonotypes between healthy human individuals. Data came from immunoSEQ multiplex PCR; TCRdb stores just in-frame clones and leaves some out. This sample yields approximately 940,000 clones, of which around 80% are seen a single time; about 1.5% belongs to the top ten. The sample was memory CD4+ T cells sorted from blood. Specified subset: CD45RA-negative fraction. The origin of the receptors is a man between 18 and 29 years old in good health.

V is TRBV6-1 and J is TRBJ1-1; TRBD1 matches 10 bases. Trimming took 3 bases from V and 1 from J; bases not matched to a gene: 2. The CDR3 consists of 15 residues. Germline CDR1 reads MNHNS; CDR2 reads SASEGT. The DNA of the CDR3 is TGTGCCAGCAGTGATCGGACAGGGGGGAACACTGAAGCTTTCTTT. Its protein is CASSDRTGGNTEAFF.

In the case of this clone: This same CDR3 is encoded by further DNA sequences in the sample. This rearrangement joins TRBV5-1 to TRBJ2-7, with D uncertain. The ends were cut back, 0 bases at V and 0 bases at J, with 7 bases in the middle. CDR3 length: 14 amino acids. CDR1 SGHRS and CDR2 YFSETQ come from the germline V gene. CDR3 sequence reads: CASSLEETSYEQYF. Written as DNA, the CDR3 is TGCGCCAGCAGCTTGGAAGAGACCTCCTACGAGCAGTACTTC. The full variable domain, in which reference TRBV5-1 and TRBJ2-7 provide the parts outside the CDR3, is KAGVTQTPRYLIKTRGQQVTLSCSPISGHRSVSWYQQTPGQGLQFLFEYFSETQRNKGNFPGRFSGRQFSNSRSEMNVSTLELGDSALYLCASSLEETSYEQYFGPGTRLTVT.

The J gene is TRBJ2-6, the V gene TRBV27, with D perhaps being TRBD1 or TRBD2 (6 bases each). The CDR3 extends over 22 amino acids. Deletions cut 2 bases from V and 0 bases from J, with 26 bases between. Germline loops: CDR1 MNHEY, CDR2 SMNVEV (reference sequence). In DNA form, the CDR3 reads TGTGCCAGCAGTTTAACGGCCCCCCGGGGGCGAGGCGGGGTCTCTGGGGCCAACGTCCTGACTTTC. As protein: CASSLTAPRGRGGVSGANVLTF. Full variable domain (outside the CDR3, taken from reference TRBV27 and TRBJ2-6): EAQVTQNPRYLITVTGKKLTVTCSQNMNHEYMSWYRQDPGLGLRQIYYSMNVEVTDKGDVPEGYKVSRKEKRNFPLILESPSPNQTSLYFCASSLTAPRGRGGVSGANVLTFGAGSRLTVL.

The V gene is TRBV10-3, the J gene TRBJ1-4; 8 positions agree with TRBD1. The V segment lost 6 bases and the J segment 7 bases; nucleotides outside the gene matches: 7. Germline V gene lookup returns CDR1 ENHRY and CDR2 SYGVKD. This CDR3 contains 14 residues. CDR3 sequence reads: CAISSGGLSEKLFF. DNA of the CDR3: TGTGCCATCAGCTCAGGGGGCTTAAGTGAAAAACTGTTTTTT.

The chain combines TRBV10-3 with TRBJ2-1; 13 bases align to TRBD2. After removal of 6 bases from V and 9 bases from J, the junction contained 5 bases not matched to a gene. Germline CDR1 reads ENHRY; CDR2 reads SYGVKD. The CDR3 is made up of 14 amino acids. The CDR3 sequence: CAIRGTSGTGEQFF. DNA for the CDR3: TGTGCCATCAGGGGGACTAGCGGGACGGGTGAGCAGTTCTTC.

J is TRBJ2-3 and V is TRBV4-2, with D maybe TRBD2 (6 bases). Per the germline V gene, CDR1 is LGHNA and CDR2 is YNFKEQ. The CDR3 contains 19 residues. Deletions cut 2 bases from V and 0 bases from J, with 21 bases between. The chain's CDR3 is CASSQRFDTGSLSTDTQYF. As DNA, the CDR3 is TGTGCCAGCAGCCAACGGTTTGATACCGGGAGTCTAAGCACAGATACGCAGTATTTT.

V gene TRBV6-6 combines with J gene TRBJ1-2, with TRBD1 as a possible D gene (6 bases). The V end lost 11 bases, the J end lost 4 bases, and 17 bases lay between the germline ends. The CDR3 has 13 residues. CDR1 and CDR2 from the germline V gene are MNHNY and SVGAGI (reference sequence). In DNA, the CDR3 is TGTGCCGCTAATAAGGGGGACCGCTATGGCTACACCTTC. Protein sequence: CAANKGDRYGYTF.

There are many counts of this clone. Other DNA sequences in the same sample also yield this CDR3. V and J are TRBV5-1 and TRBJ2-7, with D uncertain. From germline, CDR1 is SGHRS and CDR2 YFSETQ. The V and J ends lost 3 bases and 5 bases respectively, with 15 bases between them. The CDR3 has 14 amino acids. The CDR3: CASSSTTNANEQYF. DNA for the CDR3: TGCGCCAGCAGCTCAACTACGAACGCGAACGAGCAGTACTTC.

V gene TRBV7-6 combines with J gene TRBJ1-2; 7 bases map to TRBD1. In germline, CDR1 is SGHVS, CDR2 FNYEAQ. Losses at the gene ends were 1 base for V and 6 bases for J; bases not matched to a gene: 5. The CDR3 sequence is 14 residues long. DNA for the CDR3: TGTGCCAGCAGCTTAGGCCCGACAGGGAATGGCTACACCTTC. Its protein is CASSLGPTGNGYTF.

Only one count was recorded for this clone. J is TRBJ2-7 and V is TRBV6-5; D might be TRBD2 (6 bases). Germline V gene data show CDR1 as MNHEY and CDR2 as SVGAGI. V lost 3 bases and J 1 base, leaving 13 bases between the germline ends. The CDR3 length is 15 residues. This chain's CDR3 is CASSYSPSASYEQYF. In DNA form, the CDR3 reads TGTGCCAGCAGTTATTCACCTAGCGCTTCCTACGAGCAGTACTTC.

The rearrangement links TRBV19 to TRBJ2-1; 7 bases fit TRBD2. Germline V gene lookup returns CDR1 LNHDA and CDR2 SQIVND (reference sequence). This CDR3 contains 15 residues. V lost 5 bases and J lost 7; bases outside the gene matches: 11. CDR3 DNA: TGTGCCAGTAGTGGAGCGGGGTTACGCATGAATGAGCAGTTCTTC. Translated, it gives CASSGAGLRMNEQFF.